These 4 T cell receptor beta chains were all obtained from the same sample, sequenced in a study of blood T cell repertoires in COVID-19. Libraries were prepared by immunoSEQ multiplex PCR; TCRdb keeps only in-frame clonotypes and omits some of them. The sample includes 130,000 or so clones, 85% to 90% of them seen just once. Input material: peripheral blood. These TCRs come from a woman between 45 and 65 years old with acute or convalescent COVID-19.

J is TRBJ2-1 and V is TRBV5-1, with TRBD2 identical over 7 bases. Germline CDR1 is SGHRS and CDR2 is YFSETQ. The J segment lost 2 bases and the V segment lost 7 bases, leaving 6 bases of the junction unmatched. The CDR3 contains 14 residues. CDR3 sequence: CASSLANTYNEQFF. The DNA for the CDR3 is TGCGCCAGCTCACTAGCGAATACCTACAATGAGCAGTTCTTC.

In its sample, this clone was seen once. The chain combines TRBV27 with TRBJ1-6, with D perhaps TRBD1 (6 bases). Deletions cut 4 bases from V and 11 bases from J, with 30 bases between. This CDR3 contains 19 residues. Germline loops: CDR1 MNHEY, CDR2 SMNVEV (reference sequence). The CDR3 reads CASSSRAGYSLGGRAPLHF. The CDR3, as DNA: TGTGCCAGCAGTTCCAGAGCCGGGTACAGCTTGGGGGGGCGGGCACCCCTCCACTTT.

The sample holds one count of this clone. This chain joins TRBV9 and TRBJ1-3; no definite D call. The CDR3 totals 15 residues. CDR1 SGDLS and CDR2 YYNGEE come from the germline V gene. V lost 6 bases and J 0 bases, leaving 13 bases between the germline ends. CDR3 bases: TGTGCCAGCACCGAGGACGGGAGCTCTGGAAACACCATATATTTT. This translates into CASTEDGSSGNTIYF.

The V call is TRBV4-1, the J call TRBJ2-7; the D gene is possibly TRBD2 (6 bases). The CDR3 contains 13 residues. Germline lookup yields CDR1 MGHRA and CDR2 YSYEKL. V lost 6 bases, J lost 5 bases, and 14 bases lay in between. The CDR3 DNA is TGCGCCAGCAGTCACGGGGGTCCCAACGAGCAGTACTTC. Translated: CASSHGGPNEQYF.